This TCR beta chain was obtained from a study of control samples from healthy donors and cancer patients (dated by TCRdb to the early 2020s). At the junction V is shortened by 2 bases and J by 13 bases, with 12 bases in between. Reading the germline V gene gives CDR1 SNHLY and CDR2 FYNNEI. Including the terminal cysteine and phenylalanine, the CDR3 comprises 13 residues. Only the CDR3 part of the read is kept: 39 bases, read in frame from the first base. A remark on this clone: No antigen is known for it. No base quality values were provided; no much bigger clone lies one nucleotide off.

The method behind the library was the immunoSEQ multiplex PCR assay. Sourced from immuneACCESS, this table was stored by TCRdb with only in-frame sequences that have V and J called. A share of the clones is absent; for the studies checked, an unresolved V gene accounts for under half, and the remainder has no known explanation. The table for this sample lists approximately 160,000 clones; around 90% of them were counted only once. The ten largest clones capture around 2% of the sample. Input material: blood. The clonotype was recovered from a middle-aged woman in good health. The sequence links TRBV2 to TRBJ1-6; confidence is insufficient to name the D gene. Here is the DNA: TGTGCCAGCAGTGAATCCGTCAGAGCGCCCCTCCACTTT. It codes for CASSESVRAPLHF.